This T cell receptor (beta chain) was observed in a study of post-analysis software for immune sequencing data. Study results and caveats: In patients, TRBV5-6, TRBV5-1 and TRBV20-1 belonged to five TRBV segments found more frequently than in controls.

Trimming left V 5 bases short and J 11 bases short, with 30 bases between. The CDR3 is made up of 16 amino acids. Germline CDR1 is DFQATT and CDR2 is SNEGSKA (reference sequence). With regard to this clonotype: Its antigen is undetermined. With a much larger clone just one base away, this may be a read error.

cDNA libraries of TCR beta carried unique molecular identifiers. TCRdb re-called the PCR reads with MiXCR, one entry per CDR3 protein. Of around 260,000 distinct CDR3 sequences listed, 30% to 45% are singletons. Specimen: blood. The receptor's source is a girl aged 5-17 years with multiple sclerosis. V and J are TRBV20-1 and TRBJ2-5; tentative D call: TRBD2 (6 bases). The CDR3 loop reads CSAPIGSPGGYNEQYF. The CDR3 nucleotides read TGCAGTGCTCCCATCGGGAGTCCTGGTGGGTACAATGAGCAGTACTTC.